A single sample is the source of the 8 T cell receptor beta chains below, sequenced in a study of T cell responses to AZD1222 COVID-19 vaccine. Using immunoSEQ multiplex PCR, the repertoire was profiled, and TCRdb retains in-frame clones only, with some absent. The sample consists of 150,000 to 200,000 clones, more than 85% of them appearing once. The sequencing used peripheral blood, collected 28 days after the second AZD1222 dose. The receptors were sampled from an adult who received the AZD1222 COVID-19 vaccine.

The J gene is TRBJ2-1, the V gene TRBV3-1 (or the pseudogene TRBV3-2), with 7 bases that match TRBD2. This CDR3 has 15 amino acids. CDR1 LGHDT and CDR2 YNNKEL come from the germline V gene (reference sequence). With 4 bases clipped from V and 4 bases from J, the junction kept 7 bases outside the gene matches. The CDR3 nucleotides read TGTGCCAGCAGCCTAAGCGGGACCCAATACAATGAGCAGTTCTTC. It specifies CASSLSGTQYNEQFF.

This chain connects TRBV7-2 to TRBJ1-1; 7 bases are a match to TRBD1. CDR3 length: 14 residues. With V trimmed by 7 bases and J by 3 bases, 8 bases remained unmatched. CDR1 is SGHTA and CDR2 is FQGNSA in the germline V gene. For the CDR3, the DNA is TGTGCCAGCACCTTTTTTACAGGGGACACTGAAGCTTTCTTT. Translation: CASTFFTGDTEAFF.

In nucleotides, the CDR3 is TGTGCCAGCAGCCCAGGGGGTGGAGAGCAGTTCTTC. Translated: CASSPGGGEQFF. The J gene is TRBJ2-1, the V gene TRBV7-3; 7 positions match TRBD1. The CDR3 spans 12 residues. With 5 bases clipped from V and 10 bases from J, the junction kept 5 bases outside the gene matches. Germline-derived CDR1 and CDR2 are SGHTA and FQGTGA.

This chain's CDR3 is CASSQSPTSGRFGTQYF. The CDR3, as DNA: TGCGCCAGCAGCCAATCTCCGACTAGCGGGAGATTTGGGACGCAGTATTTT. The rearrangement links TRBV4-1 to TRBJ2-3, with 12 positions matching TRBD2. Looked up from germline, CDR1 is MGHRA and CDR2 is YSYEKL. The V segment lost 2 bases and the J segment 9 bases; nucleotides outside the gene matches: 12. The CDR3 totals 17 residues.

The chain recombines TRBV6-5 with TRBJ1-5; no clear D. The length of the CDR3 is 11 residues. Trimming removed 8 bases at V and 0 bases at J, with 2 bases between. Germline CDR1 MNHEY, CDR2 SVGAGI. The CDR3 protein is CASRSNQPQHF. CDR3 nucleotides: TGTGCCAGCCGTAGCAATCAGCCCCAGCATTTT.

The J gene is TRBJ1-2, the V gene TRBV5-1, with 8 bases identical to TRBD1. From germline, CDR1 is SGHRS and CDR2 YFSETQ. The V and J ends lost 0 bases and 2 bases, in that order; junction bases with no gene match: 3. There are 15 residues in the CDR3. The CDR3 region has the DNA TGCGCCAGCAGCTTGGCCGGGACAGGCAACTATGGCTACACCTTC. This encodes CASSLAGTGNYGYTF.

The chain links TRBV19 to TRBJ1-3; D gene unclear. The V gene lost 5 bases and the J gene lost 0 bases, with 8 bases spanning the gap. The CDR3 runs to 14 residues. Germline V gene data show CDR1 as LNHDA and CDR2 as SQIVND (reference sequence). The CDR3 DNA follows: TGTGCCAGTAGTCTCAGGCACTCTGGAAACACCATATATTTT. Translating gives CASSLRHSGNTIYF.

The rearrangement joins TRBV7-3 to TRBJ1-1; 8 nucleotides match TRBD1. Losses at the gene ends were 1 base for V and 4 bases for J; bases not matched to a gene: 17. This CDR3 comprises 19 residues. From germline, CDR1 is SGHTA and CDR2 FQGTGA. The CDR3: CASSLRAYRGTGARTEAFF. The DNA for the CDR3 is TGTGCCAGCAGCTTAAGGGCCTACCGGGGGACAGGTGCCCGCACTGAAGCTTTCTTT.